Shown below are 11 T cell receptor beta chains from a single sample sequenced in a study of T cell responses to AZD1222 COVID-19 vaccine. Clones were read by immunoSEQ multiplex PCR, and TCRdb kept only the in-frame ones, dropping some. Of about 160,000 clones listed, roughly 86% are singletons. This specimen consisted of peripheral blood, obtained on day 0 of AZD1222 vaccination. Receptor source: an adult in good health.

The chain has TRBV28 and TRBJ2-7; 9 positions agree with TRBD1. Germline CDR1 is MDHEN and CDR2 is SYDVKM. Trimming at V came to 5 bases and at J to 3 bases, leaving 11 bases not matched to a gene. The CDR3 consists of 16 residues. The CDR3 loop reads CASSEDRGLTGYEQYF. The CDR3 DNA follows: TGTGCCAGCAGTGAAGACAGGGGGTTAACTGGCTACGAGCAGTACTTC. The variable domain in full, with the rest retrieved from reference TRBV28 and TRBJ2-7, is DVKVTQSSRYLVKRTGEKVFLECVQDMDHENMFWYRQDPGLGLRLIYFSYDVKMKEKGDIPEGYSVSREKKERFSLILESASTNQTSMYLCASSEDRGLTGYEQYFGPGTRLTVT.

The chain joins TRBV25-1 to TRBJ2-3; 10 positions agree with TRBD1. Germline-derived CDR1 and CDR2 are MGHDK and SYGVNS. V lost 8 bases to trimming and J lost 4 bases; unmatched junction nucleotides: 9. There are 15 residues in the CDR3. The CDR3 here is CASGWTGGVADTQYF. In nucleotides, the CDR3 is TGTGCCAGCGGATGGACAGGGGGTGTCGCAGATACGCAGTATTTT.

This chain links TRBV2 with TRBJ1-4, with 7 bases fitting TRBD1. Germline CDR1 reads SNHLY; CDR2 reads FYNNEI. Trimming cost V 3 bases and J 8 bases; bases outside gene matches: 6. CDR3 length equals 14 residues. Here the CDR3 reads CASSERAGGEKLFF. DNA for the CDR3: TGTGCCAGCAGTGAGAGGGCAGGGGGGGAAAAACTGTTTTTT.

The chain recombines TRBV4-1 with TRBJ1-1; 8 bases match TRBD1. CDR1 is MGHRA, CDR2 YSYEKL, per germline. CDR3 length equals 16 residues. Trimming took 4 bases from V and 1 from J; bases not matched to a gene: 8. The DNA of the CDR3 is TGCGCCAGCAGCCCTGGACAGGGAATAGGGAACACTGAAGCTTTCTTT. It specifies CASSPGQGIGNTEAFF.

The rearrangement joins TRBV4-2 to TRBJ2-7; D is possibly TRBD2 (6 bases). V lost 0 bases, J lost 6 bases, and 9 bases lay in between. Germline V lookup: CDR1 LGHNA, CDR2 YNFKEQ. The CDR3 totals 13 residues. CDR3 sequence (DNA): TGTGCCAGCAGCCAAGATCGGGGGTTCGAGCAGTACTTC. It codes for CASSQDRGFEQYF.

The chain uses TRBV10-3 and TRBJ1-6, with 11 bases lining up with TRBD1. V was pared by 8 bases and J by 6 bases, with 0 bases of the junction left unmatched. The CDR3 is 13 amino acids. The V gene's germline CDR1 is ENHRY and CDR2 SYGVKD. CDR3 coding DNA: TGTGCCATCGGACAGGGGGCTAATTCACCCCTCCACTTT. This sequence encodes CAIGQGANSPLHF.

This clone was picked up one time. V is TRBV2 and J is TRBJ1-3; no reliable D call. CDR1 and CDR2 from the germline V gene are SNHLY and FYNNEI. The CDR3 sequence is 13 residues long. Trimming pared 6 bases from V and 1 base from J, leaving 7 bases between. CDR3 sequence reads: CASRHKSGNTIYF. CDR3 in DNA: TGTGCCAGCAGGCACAAATCTGGAAACACCATATATTTT.

Only a few counts were recorded for this clone. The gene calls are TRBV7-6 and TRBJ2-2; 10 positions agree with TRBD2. This CDR3 contains 15 residues. Unmatched junction bases numbered 3, after V lost 4 bases and J lost 4 bases. Germline CDR1 reads SGHVS; CDR2 reads FNYEAQ. This CDR3 reads CASSSSGGATGELFF. DNA of the CDR3: TGTGCCAGCAGCTCAAGCGGGGGGGCCACCGGGGAGCTGTTTTTT.

This sequence joins TRBV2 and TRBJ2-7, with 9 bases fitting TRBD2. The CDR3 consists of 13 residues. The germline V gene encodes CDR1 SNHLY and CDR2 FYNNEI. V was clipped by 6 bases and J by 6 bases; unmatched bases: 6. For the CDR3, the DNA is TGTGCCAGCAGCCCGGGACTAGCTATCGAGCAGTACTTC. Translation: CASSPGLAIEQYF.

About this clone: This specimen includes other DNA sequences encoding the same CDR3. The chain couples TRBV12-3 or TRBV12-4 to TRBJ2-5; D may be TRBD1 or TRBD2 (5 bases each). The CDR3 contains 13 residues. V lost 5 bases, J lost 5 bases, and 12 bases lay in between. For the CDR3, the DNA is TGTGCCAGCAGTCTGGCCGGGACCGAGACCCAGTACTTC. Translating gives CASSLAGTETQYF.

As DNA, the CDR3 is TGTGCCAGCAGCGTAGCACCGGGACAGGGGAATGAAAAACTGTTTTTT. It yields the protein CASSVAPGQGNEKLFF. The chain joins TRBV9 to TRBJ1-4, with 10 bases identical to TRBD1. The CDR3 length is 16 residues. Trimming took 0 bases from V and 5 from J; bases not matched to a gene: 4. Per the germline V gene, CDR1 is SGDLS and CDR2 is YYNGEE.